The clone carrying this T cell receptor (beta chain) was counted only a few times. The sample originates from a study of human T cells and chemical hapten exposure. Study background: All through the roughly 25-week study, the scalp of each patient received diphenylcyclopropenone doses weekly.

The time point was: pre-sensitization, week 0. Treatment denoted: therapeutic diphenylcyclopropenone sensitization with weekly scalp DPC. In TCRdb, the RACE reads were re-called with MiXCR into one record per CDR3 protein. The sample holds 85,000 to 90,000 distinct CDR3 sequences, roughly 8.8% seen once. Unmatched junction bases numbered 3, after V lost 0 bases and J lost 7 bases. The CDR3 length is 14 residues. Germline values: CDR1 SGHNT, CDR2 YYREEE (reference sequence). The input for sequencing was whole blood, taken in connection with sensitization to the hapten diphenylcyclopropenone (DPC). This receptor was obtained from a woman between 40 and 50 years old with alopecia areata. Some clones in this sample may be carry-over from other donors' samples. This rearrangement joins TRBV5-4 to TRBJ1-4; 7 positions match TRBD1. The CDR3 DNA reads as TGTGCCAGCAGCTTGGCTCAGGGGGGTGAAAAACTGTTTTTT. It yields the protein CASSLAQGGEKLFF.